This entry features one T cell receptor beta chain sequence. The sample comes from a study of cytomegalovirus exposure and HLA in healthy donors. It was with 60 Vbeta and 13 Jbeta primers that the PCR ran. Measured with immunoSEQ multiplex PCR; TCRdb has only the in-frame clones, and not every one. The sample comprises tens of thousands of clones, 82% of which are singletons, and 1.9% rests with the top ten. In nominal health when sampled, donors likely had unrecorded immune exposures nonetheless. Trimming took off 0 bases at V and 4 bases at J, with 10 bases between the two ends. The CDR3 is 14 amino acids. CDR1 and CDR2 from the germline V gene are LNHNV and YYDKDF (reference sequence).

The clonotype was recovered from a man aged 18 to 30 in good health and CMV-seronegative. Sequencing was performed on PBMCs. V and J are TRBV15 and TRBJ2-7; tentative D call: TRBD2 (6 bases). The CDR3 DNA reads TGTGCCACCAGCAGAGATGGGGGGTTATACGAGCAGTACTTC. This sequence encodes CATSRDGGLYEQYF.